These T cell receptor beta chains were read from a single sample in a study of CD8+CD57+ T cells in acquired aplastic anemia. TCRdb called the reads again in MiXCR, with one record for every CDR3 protein. Of roughly 150,000 distinct CDR3 sequences detected, around 40% appear once; the ten largest clones hold 0.85% to 1.3%. The sequencing input was sorted CD4+, CD8+, or CD8+CD57+ T cells (not recorded which) from PBMCs. These receptors originate from a human donor in good health. CDR3s include the opening cysteine and the closing phenylalanine or tryptophan. Fields, in order: D gene, J gene, clone size, V gene, CDR3 protein, CDR3 DNA. D genes are given only for firm matches. Clone size is stated in some rows and not others, as once, few, many or a class when expanded.

TRBD2 TRBJ2-3 few TRBV25-1 CASSEVSGLAGEEDTQYF TGTGCCAGCAGTGAAGTCTCCGGACTAGCGGGGGAGGAGGATACGCAGTATTTT
TRBD2 TRBJ2-3 . TRBV11-2 CASSRGGPGTDTQYF TGTGCCAGCAGCCGGGGAGGGCCGGGCACAGATACGCAGTATTTT
TRBD2 TRBJ2-1 many TRBV14 CASSQDLRGGSYNEQFF TGTGCCAGCAGCCAAGACCTCCGGGGGGGCTCCTACAATGAGCAGTTCTTC
. TRBJ1-2 few TRBV13 CASASRGVYGYTF TGTGCCAGCGCCTCGCGGGGCGTCTATGGCTACACCTTC
TRBD1 TRBJ1-1 few TRBV4-2 CASSLPSRGRAGNTEAFF TGTGCCAGCAGCCTTCCCTCCAGGGGGCGCGCGGGGAACACTGAAGCTTTCTTT
. TRBJ2-7 . TRBV15 CATSSHNRLREQYF TGTGCCACCAGCAGTCACAACAGGCTACGGGAGCAGTACTTC
TRBD1 TRBJ2-7 . TRBV10-3 CAISNGQGLFYEQYF TGTGCCATCAGCAACGGACAGGGGCTCTTTTACGAGCAGTACTTC
. TRBJ2-1 many TRBV19 CASSTSGGDAETFF TGTGCCAGTAGTACCTCCGGGGGAGATGCGGAGACGTTCTTC
TRBD1 TRBJ1-5 . TRBV2 CASGAQGARQPQHF TGTGCCAGCGGCGCACAGGGGGCTAGGCAGCCCCAGCATTTT
TRBD1 TRBJ1-2 few TRBV7-6 CASSPEETGGVGYTF TGTGCCAGCAGCCCCGAGGAGACAGGGGGCGTTGGCTACACCTTC
TRBD1 TRBJ2-7 . TRBV20-1 CSAGDRGGEQYF TGCAGTGCTGGGGACAGGGGAGGCGAGCAGTACTTC
. TRBJ2-5 . TRBV25-1 CASSDSLQETQYF TGTGCCAGCAGTGACAGTCTCCAAGAGACCCAGTACTTC
. TRBJ2-3 . TRBV10-2 CASSESSRIDTQYF TGCGCCAGCAGTGAGTCTAGCAGGATTGATACGCAGTATTTT
. TRBJ1-1 few TRBV9 CASSVEGSLDTEAFF TGTGCCAGCAGCGTGGAGGGGAGTTTGGACACTGAAGCTTTCTTT
TRBD1 TRBJ2-7 . TRBV5-5 CASSQTGSEQYF TGTGCCAGCAGCCAGACAGGGTCCGAGCAGTACTTC
. TRBJ1-3 many TRBV11-1 CASSVPAGNTIYF TGTGCCAGCAGCGTACCGGCTGGAAACACCATATATTTT
TRBD1 TRBJ1-3 few TRBV10-3 CAIRPTDRDFLSGNTIYF TGTGCCATCAGGCCAACGGACAGGGACTTTCTTTCTGGAAACACCATATATTTT
. TRBJ2-5 . TRBV10-3 CAISLREKETQYF TGTGCCATCAGCTTGAGGGAGAAGGAGACCCAGTACTTC
. TRBJ1-4 few TRBV6-5 CASSSGDWGSRGEKLFF TGTGCCAGCAGTTCGGGGGACTGGGGGAGTCGTGGTGAAAAACTGTTTTTT
. TRBJ1-1 . TRBV10-3 CAISPFSANTEAFF TGTGCCATCAGTCCTTTTTCAGCGAACACTGAAGCTTTCTTT
. TRBJ1-4 . TRBV5-8 CASSVRQLSYQRLFF TGTGCCAGCAGTGTGAGACAGCTGTCCTACCAGAGACTGTTTTTT
TRBD2 TRBJ2-1 . TRBV9 CASSPGLGVNEQFF TGTGCCAGCAGCCCGGGACTAGGGGTCAATGAGCAGTTCTTC
TRBD2 TRBJ2-7 many TRBV12-3/TRBV12-4 CASSLPRLAGAYEQYF TGTGCCAGCAGTCTCCCGAGACTAGCGGGAGCGTACGAGCAGTACTTC
. TRBJ2-1 many TRBV19 CASSMGRTSYNEQFF TGTGCCAGTAGTATGGGCAGGACCTCCTACAATGAGCAGTTCTTC
. TRBJ2-7 many TRBV7-3 CASSLYRTASGEQYF TGTGCCAGCAGCTTGTACCGGACGGCCTCGGGGGAGCAGTACTTC
TRBD1 TRBJ2-7 many TRBV9 CASSVGGQGEIYEQYF TGTGCCAGCAGCGTAGGTGGACAGGGCGAAATCTACGAGCAGTACTTC
TRBD1 TRBJ1-2 once TRBV10-3 CAITPLDRDYGYTF TGTGCCATCACCCCCTTGGACAGGGACTATGGCTACACCTTC
. TRBJ1-5 . TRBV7-6 CASSPGAPTRDWSNQPQHF TGTGCCAGCAGCCCCGGCGCCCCTACCAGGGATTGGAGCAATCAGCCCCAGCATTTT
TRBD1 TRBJ2-3 . TRBV29-1 CSVLTGGTQYF TGCAGCGTGCTGACAGGGGGTACGCAGTATTTT
. TRBJ2-7 . TRBV20-1 CSAARDPVYEQYF TGCAGTGCGGCCCGGGACCCTGTCTACGAGCAGTACTTC
. TRBJ2-7 . TRBV7-9 CASSLYSEQYF TGTGCCAGCAGCTTATACAGCGAGCAGTACTTC
. TRBJ1-5 many TRBV6-5 CASSYSGTPNQPQHF TGTGCCAGCAGTTACTCAGGCACCCCTAATCAGCCCCAGCATTTT
. TRBJ2-7 . TRBV15 CATSRLQGAHEQYF TGTGCCACCAGCAGATTACAGGGTGCCCACGAGCAGTACTTC
TRBD2 TRBJ2-1 . TRBV2 CASSDAGGPGEQFF TGTGCCAGCAGTGATGCGGGGGGGCCAGGTGAGCAGTTCTTC
. TRBJ2-3 once TRBV7-3 CASSLRSGADTQYF TGTGCCAGCAGCTTAAGATCGGGCGCAGATACGCAGTATTTT
TRBD1 TRBJ1-2 many TRBV10-3 CAISDPTGGKDTVNYGYTF TGTGCCATCAGTGATCCTACAGGGGGAAAAGACACAGTTAACTATGGCTACACCTTC
TRBD1 TRBJ1-2 . TRBV10-1 CASSEGGGVDGYTF TGCGCCAGCAGTGAGGGAGGGGGCGTTGATGGCTACACCTTC
. TRBJ1-3 . TRBV12-3/TRBV12-4 CASSLMASGNTIYF TGTGCCAGCAGTTTAATGGCCTCTGGAAACACCATATATTTT
. TRBJ1-2 many TRBV10-3 CAISVRDGYGYTF TGTGCCATCAGTGTAAGGGATGGCTATGGCTACACCTTC
. TRBJ2-5 once TRBV10-3 CVVSRPGPGQETQYF TGTGTCGTCAGCCGGCCGGGGCCCGGACAAGAGACCCAGTACTTC
. TRBJ2-7 . TRBV2 CASSDHSSYEQYF TGTGCCAGCAGTGATCACAGCTCCTACGAGCAGTACTTC
TRBD1 TRBJ2-7 many TRBV12-3/TRBV12-4 CASSSGGYEQYF TGCGCCAGCAGCTCAGGGGGCTACGAGCAGTACTTC
. TRBJ2-3 once TRBV20-1 CSALETRTDTQYF TGCAGTGCTCTCGAAACTCGCACAGATACGCAGTATTTT
TRBD2 TRBJ2-7 . TRBV7-8 CASSFRGVVPSGVYEQYF TGTGCCAGCAGCTTCAGGGGAGTGGTGCCTAGCGGGGTCTACGAGCAGTACTTC
TRBD1 TRBJ1-1 many TRBV19 CASSIALGQGNTEAFF TGTGCCAGTAGTATAGCCCTGGGACAGGGGAACACTGAAGCTTTCTTT
TRBD2 TRBJ2-7 . TRBV20-1 CSAWTSQSSYEQYF TGCAGTGCTTGGACTAGTCAGAGCTCCTACGAGCAGTACTTC
TRBD2 TRBJ2-1 many TRBV20-1 CSARDSGKAYNEQFF TGCAGTGCTAGAGATAGCGGGAAAGCTTACAATGAGCAGTTCTTC
. TRBJ2-3 many TRBV7-8 CASSLLAMRTDTQYF TGTGCCAGCAGCTTATTAGCGATGCGCACAGATACGCAGTATTTT